This TCR beta chain derives from a study of T-cell reconstitution after alpha-beta-depleted transplantation in children. This clonotype was seen a single time. Its antigen is currently unknown. V trimming: 4 bases; J trimming: 3 bases; junction bases outside the gene matches: 10. Germline CDR1 is MNHEY and CDR2 is SVGAGI. The CDR3 totals 16 residues. Researchers prepared the TCRbeta library using unique molecular identifiers, the study reports. TCRdb re-called the PCR reads through MiXCR, storing one row per CDR3 protein. The data show about 980,000 distinct CDR3 sequences, with roughly 29% seen just once and roughly 31% held by the top ten. Broader study findings: It was reported that alpha-beta T cells came from several hundred expanded graft clones (about two months after transplant). Among T cells one year after transplant, newly produced cells accounted for most counts and diversity. After transplant, high TCRbeta diversity at day 60 in some patients arose from surviving recipient T cells and thymic progenitors.

The source material was PBMCs, mostly from graft donor cells, sampled 360 days after TCRalphabeta/CD19-depleted stem cell transplant. The rearrangement links TRBV6-5 to TRBJ2-7, with 9 bases identical to TRBD1. The receptor comes from a boy under two years old who had a stem cell transplant for SCID, so the T cells may come from the graft donor. CDR3 bases: TGTGCCAGCAGTTTTTTTTCCGGGACAGGGAGCTACGAGCAGTACTTC. It codes for CASSFFSGTGSYEQYF.